Below, 26 T cell receptor beta chains from the same sample are listed, as sequenced in a study of blood T cell repertoires in COVID-19. The repertoire was sequenced with immunoSEQ multiplex PCR; TCRdb's copy has only in-frame clones and lacks some. The sample has fewer than 200,000 clones; around 83% are singletons. Specimen: peripheral blood. The receptors were sampled from a woman aged 70-85 years with COVID-19, enrolled during active disease.

The chain recombines TRBV5-6 with TRBJ1-2, with 9 bases that match TRBD1. Germline V CDR1 and CDR2: SGHDT, YYEEEE. The CDR3 is made up of 14 amino acids. After removal of 4 bases from V and 4 bases from J, the junction contained 5 bases not matched to a gene. The CDR3 sequence: CASSRDRVGYGYTF. The CDR3, as DNA: TGTGCCAGCAGCAGGGACAGGGTTGGCTATGGCTACACCTTC.

V and J are TRBV20-1 and TRBJ1-1; D call uncertain. This CDR3 region has 11 residues. Germline CDR1 DFQATT, CDR2 SNEGSKA (reference sequence). V was trimmed by 5 bases and J by 6 bases, leaving 10 bases between them. The CDR3 reads CSAQRSAEAFF. The CDR3 DNA follows: TGCAGTGCTCAGCGCTCGGCTGAAGCTTTCTTT.

V and J are TRBV7-2 and TRBJ2-5; D perhaps matches TRBD1 (5 bases). This CDR3 contains 15 residues. Trimming stripped 5 bases from V and 4 bases from J, with 17 bases between. Germline V gene sequence: CDR1 SGHTA, CDR2 FQGNSA. DNA for the CDR3: TGTGCCAGCAGCGTCAGGGTCCTAGATCGAGAGACCCAGTACTTC. Amino acid sequence: CASSVRVLDRETQYF.

The V gene is TRBV5-1, the J gene TRBJ2-1; 9 bases match TRBD1. With V trimmed by 0 bases and J by 6 bases, 10 bases remained unmatched. This CDR3 region has 17 residues. Looked up from germline, CDR1 is SGHRS and CDR2 is YFSETQ. CDR3 in amino acids: CASSLGVGGQGVNEQFF. CDR3 DNA: TGCGCCAGCAGCTTGGGGGTAGGGGGACAGGGTGTCAATGAGCAGTTCTTC. The variable domain in full, with the rest retrieved from reference TRBV5-1 and TRBJ2-1, is KAGVTQTPRYLIKTRGQQVTLSCSPISGHRSVSWYQQTPGQGLQFLFEYFSETQRNKGNFPGRFSGRQFSNSRSEMNVSTLELGDSALYLCASSLGVGGQGVNEQFFGPGTRLTVL.

The chain recombines TRBV5-1 with TRBJ2-7; D is uncertain. Trimming left V 5 bases short and J 0 bases short, with 12 bases between. Germline V gene lookup returns CDR1 SGHRS and CDR2 YFSETQ. The CDR3 is 14 amino acids. In DNA, the CDR3 is TGCGCCAGCAGTCCCGATCCGAGCTCCTACGAGCAGTACTTC. Translating it yields CASSPDPSSYEQYF.

The rearrangement links TRBV11-3 to TRBJ2-2, with D possibly TRBD1 on 5 matching bases. V lost 4 bases and J 7 bases, leaving 10 bases between the germline ends. Per germline, CDR1 SGHNT and CDR2 YENEEA. The CDR3 totals 13 residues. CDR3 loop: CASSSIGVGELFF. CDR3 DNA sequence: TGTGCCAGCAGCTCCATAGGGGTCGGGGAGCTGTTTTTT.

The gene calls are TRBV25-1 and TRBJ1-1, with TRBD1 identical over 7 bases. The CDR3 totals 18 residues. With 8 bases clipped from V and 0 bases from J, the junction kept 18 bases outside the gene matches. Germline V CDR1 and CDR2: MGHDK, SYGVNS. CDR3 residues: CASRNSEGQNPMNTEAFF. CDR3 bases: TGTGCCAGCCGGAACAGTGAGGGACAGAACCCGATGAACACTGAAGCTTTCTTT.

In DNA form, the CDR3 reads TGTGCCAGCAGCGGGGAACAGGGCGTTCTAAGCGAGCAGTACTTC. Translated, it gives CASSGEQGVLSEQYF. J is TRBJ2-7 and V is TRBV27, with D tentatively TRBD1 (6 bases). The V and J ends lost 6 bases and 6 bases respectively, with 21 bases between them. Looked up from germline, CDR1 is MNHEY and CDR2 is SMNVEV (reference sequence). The CDR3 is made up of 15 amino acids.

The chain carries TRBV7-9 and TRBJ1-1; TRBD1 aligns across 7 bases. CDR3 length equals 14 residues. CDR1 and CDR2 (germline): SEHNR, FQNEAQ (reference sequence). J gave up 6 bases and V 1 base, and 5 bases lay outside the gene matches. Here the CDR3 reads CASSLDQGDAEAFF. DNA of the CDR3: TGTGCCAGCAGCTTAGACCAGGGGGACGCTGAAGCTTTCTTT. Filled out from reference TRBV7-9 and TRBJ1-1, the complete variable domain reads DTGVSQNPRHKITKRGQNVTFRCDPISEHNRLYWYRQTLGQGPEFLTYFQNEAQLEKSRLLSDRFSAERPKGSFSTLEIQRTEQGDSAMYLCASSLDQGDAEAFFGQGTRLTVV.

The DNA of the CDR3 is TGTGCCAGCAGCCCCCGGGGTAGCGAGTCCTACGAGCAGTACTTC. Translating gives CASSPRGSESYEQYF. The chain is built from TRBV9 and TRBJ2-7, with D perhaps matching TRBD2 (5 bases). The V end lost 4 bases, the J end lost 1 base, and 15 bases lay between the germline ends. The CDR3 sequence is 15 residues long. Per the germline V gene, CDR1 is SGDLS and CDR2 is YYNGEE.

This chain connects TRBV6-6 to TRBJ2-7; D is ambiguous. The CDR3 sequence is 13 residues long. CDR1 and CDR2 (germline): MNHNY, SVGAGI (reference sequence). Trimming removed 8 bases from V and 6 bases from J, with 17 bases in between. The CDR3 region has the DNA TGTGCCAGCCTCTTGTCCCTACCTGGCGAGCAGTACTTC. Encoded protein: CASLLSLPGEQYF.

This rearrangement joins TRBV18 to TRBJ2-6; tentative D call: TRBD1 (6 bases). Deletions cut 6 bases from V and 2 bases from J, with 14 bases between. Germline CDR1 is KGHSH and CDR2 is LQKENI. The CDR3 runs 16 residues. The CDR3 sequence: CASSSPGVPGANVLTF. The CDR3 DNA reads TGTGCCAGCTCGTCTCCAGGGGTACCTGGGGCCAACGTCCTGACTTTC.

This chain connects TRBV2 to TRBJ2-7; D may be TRBD2 (5 bases). CDR3 size: 14 residues. Germline CDR1 is SNHLY and CDR2 is FYNNEI. The V end was cut by 4 bases, the J end by 7 bases, with 17 bases between. CDR3 nucleotide sequence: TGTGCCAGCAGTGTGGGGAGTAGGGCGCTTGAGCAGTACTTC. It is translated as CASSVGSRALEQYF.

The chain couples TRBV6-1 to TRBJ1-3; the match to TRBD1 covers 8 bases. CDR1 and CDR2 (germline): MNHNS, SASEGT. V lost 1 base and J lost 6; bases outside the gene matches: 8. This CDR3 has 16 amino acids. The CDR3 loop reads CASSEVPSTGVNTIYF. CDR3 bases: TGTGCCAGCAGTGAAGTCCCATCGACAGGGGTAAACACCATATATTTT.

This chain connects TRBV11-1 to TRBJ2-1; 11 bases fit TRBD2. The CDR3 sequence is 15 residues long. The V gene's germline CDR1 is SGHAT and CDR2 FQDESV (reference sequence). V was pared by 6 bases and J by 4 bases, with 5 bases of the junction left unmatched. Here the CDR3 reads CASREGLAEYNEQFF. The CDR3 DNA sequence: TGTGCCAGCAGGGAGGGACTAGCGGAGTACAATGAGCAGTTCTTC.

The rearrangement joins TRBV5-1 to TRBJ2-5; a weak D match, TRBD1 (5 bases). This CDR3 is built from 15 residues. Trimming shortened V by 4 bases and J by 7 bases, and 20 bases separated the two germline ends. Germline values: CDR1 SGHRS, CDR2 YFSETQ. The CDR3 reads CASSQDPGPAGTQYF. The CDR3 bases are TGCGCCAGCAGCCAGGACCCAGGGCCCGCCGGGACCCAGTACTTC.

The CDR3 DNA reads as TGTGCCAGCAGCGCAACAGGGGGTAGTGGCTACACCTTC. It encodes CASSATGGSGYTF. The chain employs TRBV11-2 and TRBJ1-2; 8 bases are a match to TRBD1. Unmatched junction bases numbered 6, after V lost 5 bases and J lost 7 bases. Germline values: CDR1 SGHAT, CDR2 FQNNGV. The CDR3 extends over 13 amino acids.

The V call is TRBV9, the J call TRBJ2-2, with 11 nucleotides matching TRBD2. V lost 2 bases, J lost 5 bases, and 5 bases stayed unmatched. Germline V gene sequence: CDR1 SGDLS, CDR2 YYNGEE. The CDR3 contains 16 residues. CDR3: CASSVRLAGSTGELFF. The CDR3 DNA reads TGTGCCAGCAGCGTTAGACTAGCGGGATCGACCGGGGAGCTGTTTTTT.

J is TRBJ2-7 and V is TRBV5-1, with D possibly TRBD1 on 6 matching bases. Trimming stripped 3 bases from V and 4 bases from J, with 14 bases between. Per the germline V gene, CDR1 is SGHRS and CDR2 is YFSETQ. The CDR3 contains 14 residues. Here the CDR3 DNA reads TGCGCCAGCAGCTGGGACACGGGTGGTTACGAGCAGTACTTC. Protein product: CASSWDTGGYEQYF.

This chain connects TRBV10-1 to TRBJ2-1; the D gene is possibly TRBD2 (6 bases). The CDR3 runs 17 residues. V gave up 3 bases and J gave up 2 bases, with 17 bases separating them. Germline V gene data show CDR1 as WNHNN and CDR2 as SYGVQD (reference sequence). For the CDR3, the DNA is TGCGCCAGCAGTGATATGTGGGACTTAGAGGCCTACAATGAGCAGTTCTTC. The encoded protein is CASSDMWDLEAYNEQFF.

The chain has TRBV5-4 and TRBJ2-5; a weak D match, TRBD1 (6 bases). Trimming removed 4 bases from V and 5 bases from J, with 15 bases in between. Germline-derived CDR1 and CDR2 are SGHNT and YYREEE (reference sequence). The CDR3 has 14 amino acids. In DNA, the CDR3 is TGTGCCAGCAGCCTTCGGACAGAAGGGGAGACCCAGTACTTC. Translated, it gives CASSLRTEGETQYF.

V and J are TRBV29-1 and TRBJ2-1; D is possibly TRBD1 (8 bases). Germline CDR1 and CDR2: SQVTM and ANQGSEA. V lost 6 bases, J lost 9 bases, and 15 bases lay in between. This CDR3 has 12 amino acids. CDR3 in amino acids: CSVTNRGGEQFF. The DNA of the CDR3 is TGCAGCGTGACAAACAGGGGGGGTGAGCAGTTCTTC.

V and J are TRBV4-1 and TRBJ1-4; TRBD1 matches 7 bases. Germline lookup yields CDR1 MGHRA and CDR2 YSYEKL. V shed 0 bases, J shed 5 bases, and the junction held 6 bases outside the gene matches. The CDR3 totals 16 residues. The CDR3 nucleotides are TGCGCCAGCAGCCAAGACACGGACAGGCCCAATGAAAAACTGTTTTTT. This sequence encodes CASSQDTDRPNEKLFF.

The chain has TRBV2 and TRBJ2-2; 9 positions agree with TRBD1. Trimming at V came to 3 bases and at J to 7 bases, leaving 6 bases not matched to a gene. The CDR3 is 15 amino acids. The germline CDR1 and CDR2 sequences are SNHLY and FYNNEI. CDR3 coding DNA: TGTGCCAGCAGTGAGGGGGGACAGGGTCGCGGGGAGCTGTTTTTT. Its translation: CASSEGGQGRGELFF.

The chain links TRBV5-4 to TRBJ2-3; 12 bases map to TRBD1. J lost 5 bases, V lost 3 bases, and 10 bases had no gene match. This CDR3 is 17 amino acids long. Germline CDR1 and CDR2: SGHNT and YYREEE (reference sequence). The CDR3 spells CASSSLNRDRGRDTQYF. The CDR3 nucleotides read TGTGCCAGCAGCTCCTTAAACCGGGACAGGGGGCGAGATACGCAGTATTTT.

The chain couples TRBV5-5 to TRBJ1-1; D ambiguous. CDR1 is SGHKS and CDR2 is YYEKEE in the germline V gene (reference sequence). The CDR3 runs 14 residues. Trimming took 1 base from V and 7 from J, leaving 14 bases between them. CDR3 sequence (DNA): TGTGCCAGCAGCTTGCGGCCGGGGAACTTTGAAGCTTTCTTT. Translated: CASSLRPGNFEAFF.